The rows below give T cell receptor beta chains drawn from one sample of a study of T cells in Graves' hyperthyroidism and ophthalmopathy. TCRdb analysed the multiplex PCR reads with MiXCR anew, one entry per CDR3 protein. The table lists 600,000 to 750,000 distinct CDR3 sequences, 15% to 20% of them singletons. Sequencing was done on a sample of blood. The receptors originated from a man in his fifties or sixties with Graves' hyperthyroidism. CDR3s include the opening cysteine and the closing phenylalanine or tryptophan. The D gene is left open where the match is weak. Clone size, where shown, is once, few, many, or a class for clones that have expanded.

D gene: TRBD1
J gene: TRBJ1-2
V gene: TRBV28
clone size: NA
CDR3 protein: CASSWTGGAIYGYTF
CDR3 DNA: TGTGCCAGCAGTTGGACAGGGGGCGCCATCTATGGCTACACCTTC

D gene: NA
J gene: TRBJ2-7
V gene: TRBV9
clone size: many
CDR3 protein: CASSVGDDTYEQYF
CDR3 DNA: TGTGCCAGCAGCGTAGGAGATGACACCTACGAGCAGTACTTC

D gene: TRBD2
J gene: TRBJ2-1
V gene: TRBV5-1
clone size: NA
CDR3 protein: CASSLATAGANNEQFF
CDR3 DNA: TGCGCCAGCAGCTTGGCCACGGCGGGAGCAAACAATGAGCAGTTCTTC

D gene: NA
J gene: TRBJ1-3
V gene: TRBV28
clone size: many
CDR3 protein: CASSRLGTSSGNTIYF
CDR3 DNA: TGTGCCAGCAGCCGCCTTGGGACATCGTCTGGAAACACCATATATTTT

D gene: NA
J gene: TRBJ2-5
V gene: TRBV28
clone size: many
CDR3 protein: CASSFRDLETQYF
CDR3 DNA: TGTGCCAGCAGTTTCAGGGATTTAGAGACCCAGTACTTC

D gene: NA
J gene: TRBJ2-6
V gene: TRBV25-1
clone size: few
CDR3 protein: CASSEGNTAGANVLTF
CDR3 DNA: TGTGCCAGCAGTGAAGGGAATACTGCTGGGGCCAACGTCCTGACTTTC

D gene: TRBD1
J gene: TRBJ2-1
V gene: TRBV5-1
clone size: NA
CDR3 protein: CASSLVGGARDEQFF
CDR3 DNA: TGCGCCAGCAGCTTGGTAGGGGGCGCACGGGATGAGCAGTTCTTC

D gene: TRBD2
J gene: TRBJ2-7
V gene: TRBV7-9
clone size: many
CDR3 protein: CASSPTSGRDEQYF
CDR3 DNA: TGTGCCAGCAGTCCTACTAGCGGGAGAGACGAGCAGTACTTC

D gene: TRBD1
J gene: TRBJ1-2
V gene: TRBV7-9
clone size: many
CDR3 protein: CASSTRDRANYGYTF
CDR3 DNA: TGTGCCAGCAGCACCCGGGACAGAGCTAACTATGGCTACACCTTC

D gene: TRBD1
J gene: TRBJ1-5
V gene: TRBV28
clone size: many
CDR3 protein: CASSFARQGNQPQHF
CDR3 DNA: TGTGCCAGCAGTTTCGCCCGACAGGGTAATCAGCCCCAGCATTTT

D gene: NA
J gene: TRBJ2-3
V gene: TRBV9
clone size: NA
CDR3 protein: CASSLDWVVGPDTQYF
CDR3 DNA: TGTGCCAGCAGCTTAGATTGGGTGGTGGGCCCAGATACGCAGTATTTT

D gene: TRBD2
J gene: TRBJ2-2
V gene: TRBV7-8
clone size: NA
CDR3 protein: CASSLVGGGPTGELFF
CDR3 DNA: TGTGCCAGCAGCTTAGTTGGGGGAGGGCCAACCGGGGAGCTGTTTTTT

D gene: NA
J gene: TRBJ1-5
V gene: TRBV28
clone size: few
CDR3 protein: CASIGGSRNQPQHF
CDR3 DNA: TGTGCCAGCATAGGGGGATCTCGGAATCAGCCCCAGCATTTT

D gene: NA
J gene: TRBJ1-4
V gene: TRBV2
clone size: many
CDR3 protein: CASKSKSTNEKLFF
CDR3 DNA: TGTGCCAGCAAGTCTAAATCAACTAATGAAAAACTGTTTTTT

D gene: NA
J gene: TRBJ2-6
V gene: TRBV27
clone size: many
CDR3 protein: CASSLLHVSGANVLTF
CDR3 DNA: TGTGCCAGCAGTTTACTCCATGTCTCTGGGGCCAACGTCCTGACTTTC

D gene: TRBD1
J gene: TRBJ2-3
V gene: TRBV9
clone size: many
CDR3 protein: CASSVAQGTDTQYF
CDR3 DNA: TGTGCCAGCAGCGTAGCACAGGGGACAGATACGCAGTATTTT

D gene: NA
J gene: TRBJ2-5
V gene: TRBV5-1
clone size: NA
CDR3 protein: CASSSPGRQQETQYF
CDR3 DNA: TGCGCCAGCAGTTCCCCGGGACGCCAGCAAGAGACCCAGTACTTC

D gene: TRBD2
J gene: TRBJ2-1
V gene: TRBV7-9
clone size: many
CDR3 protein: CASSPERWAGGPSYNEQFF
CDR3 DNA: TGTGCCAGCAGCCCAGAACGATGGGCGGGAGGGCCTTCCTACAATGAGCAGTTCTTC

D gene: NA
J gene: TRBJ2-1
V gene: TRBV15
clone size: NA
CDR3 protein: CATSRDRGPVEQFF
CDR3 DNA: TGTGCCACCAGCAGAGATCGTGGGCCTGTTGAGCAGTTCTTC

D gene: NA
J gene: TRBJ2-7
V gene: TRBV2
clone size: many
CDR3 protein: CASRADGNPTYEQYF
CDR3 DNA: TGTGCCAGCAGGGCAGACGGAAATCCGACCTACGAGCAGTACTTC

D gene: NA
J gene: TRBJ2-7
V gene: TRBV20-1
clone size: NA
CDR3 protein: CSARLKGHEQYF
CDR3 DNA: TGCAGTGCTAGACTTAAGGGACACGAGCAGTACTTC

D gene: NA
J gene: TRBJ2-5
V gene: TRBV20-1
clone size: NA
CDR3 protein: CSASSSAVQETQYF
CDR3 DNA: TGCAGTGCTAGTTCGTCGGCAGTCCAAGAGACCCAGTACTTC

D gene: NA
J gene: TRBJ2-1
V gene: TRBV12-3/TRBV12-4
clone size: many
CDR3 protein: CASIPDSQNEQFF
CDR3 DNA: TGTGCCAGCATCCCGGACAGTCAAAATGAGCAGTTCTTC

D gene: TRBD1
J gene: TRBJ2-7
V gene: TRBV18
clone size: many
CDR3 protein: CASTPQGAYEQYF
CDR3 DNA: TGTGCCAGCACACCTCAGGGGGCGTACGAGCAGTACTTC

D gene: NA
J gene: TRBJ1-2
V gene: TRBV7-9
clone size: NA
CDR3 protein: CASSPDRQGYTF
CDR3 DNA: TGTGCCAGCAGCCCAGACAGGCAAGGCTACACCTTC

D gene: NA
J gene: TRBJ2-7
V gene: TRBV6-5
clone size: few
CDR3 protein: CASSYSQASASYEQYF
CDR3 DNA: TGTGCCAGCAGTTACTCTCAGGCCTCCGCTTCCTACGAGCAGTACTTC

D gene: TRBD2
J gene: TRBJ2-5
V gene: TRBV27
clone size: few
CDR3 protein: CASSSWTSGRETQYF
CDR3 DNA: TGTGCCAGCAGTTCGTGGACTAGCGGCCGAGAGACCCAGTACTTC

D gene: NA
J gene: TRBJ2-3
V gene: TRBV7-8
clone size: many
CDR3 protein: CASSLRGDPGGTQYF
CDR3 DNA: TGTGCCAGCAGCTTAAGGGGGGACCCCGGCGGTACGCAGTATTTT

D gene: NA
J gene: TRBJ1-2
V gene: TRBV28
clone size: NA
CDR3 protein: CASSKMGYTF
CDR3 DNA: TGTGCCAGCAGTAAAATGGGCTACACCTTC

D gene: TRBD2
J gene: TRBJ2-1
V gene: TRBV2
clone size: NA
CDR3 protein: CASRKGTGTSGSYNEQFF
CDR3 DNA: TGTGCCAGCAGGAAGGGAACCGGGACTAGCGGGAGCTACAATGAGCAGTTCTTC

D gene: NA
J gene: TRBJ2-3
V gene: TRBV6-1
clone size: NA
CDR3 protein: CASRGVVKGTLTDTQYF
CDR3 DNA: TGTGCCTCCCGGGGAGTAGTAAAAGGTACTTTGACAGATACGCAGTATTTT

D gene: TRBD1
J gene: TRBJ2-2
V gene: TRBV5-5
clone size: few
CDR3 protein: CASSDRDSGELFF
CDR3 DNA: TGTGCCAGCAGCGACAGGGATTCCGGGGAGCTGTTTTTT

D gene: NA
J gene: TRBJ2-7
V gene: TRBV7-9
clone size: many
CDR3 protein: CASSLAGAVLEQYF
CDR3 DNA: TGTGCCAGCAGCTTAGCTGGGGCGGTTCTCGAGCAGTACTTC

D gene: NA
J gene: TRBJ2-7
V gene: TRBV3-1
clone size: many
CDR3 protein: CASSQEGTIIYEQYF
CDR3 DNA: TGTGCCAGCAGCCAAGAAGGTACTATTATTTACGAGCAGTACTTC

D gene: TRBD1
J gene: TRBJ1-2
V gene: TRBV11-1
clone size: many
CDR3 protein: CATPPGQGANYGYTF
CDR3 DNA: TGTGCCACCCCACCGGGACAGGGGGCTAACTATGGCTACACCTTC

D gene: NA
J gene: TRBJ1-4
V gene: TRBV12-3/TRBV12-4
clone size: many
CDR3 protein: CASSLGIPKLFF
CDR3 DNA: TGTGCCAGCAGTTTAGGTATACCAAAACTGTTTTTT

D gene: TRBD2
J gene: TRBJ2-7
V gene: TRBV7-3
clone size: NA
CDR3 protein: CASSLQGPSGSYEQYF
CDR3 DNA: TGTGCCAGCAGCTTACAAGGTCCTAGCGGGAGCTACGAGCAGTACTTC

D gene: NA
J gene: TRBJ1-1
V gene: TRBV12-5
clone size: many
CDR3 protein: CASGWEDPGTEAFF
CDR3 DNA: TGTGCTAGTGGTTGGGAAGATCCGGGGACAGAAGCTTTCTTT

D gene: TRBD1
J gene: TRBJ1-4
V gene: TRBV7-2
clone size: NA
CDR3 protein: CASSAGGRFREKLFF
CDR3 DNA: TGTGCCAGCAGCGCAGGGGGCAGGTTTCGAGAAAAACTGTTTTTT

D gene: TRBD2
J gene: TRBJ2-1
V gene: TRBV30
clone size: NA
CDR3 protein: CAWTQGLAGLGNEQFF
CDR3 DNA: TGTGCCTGGACCCAAGGACTAGCGGGATTAGGAAATGAGCAGTTCTTC

D gene: TRBD2
J gene: TRBJ2-1
V gene: TRBV28
clone size: many
CDR3 protein: CASSLRLAGAIEQFF
CDR3 DNA: TGTGCCAGCAGTTTGCGGCTAGCGGGAGCGATTGAGCAGTTCTTC

D gene: NA
J gene: TRBJ1-1
V gene: TRBV5-1
clone size: NA
CDR3 protein: CASSLQGEVGTEAFF
CDR3 DNA: TGCGCCAGCAGCTTACAGGGAGAGGTGGGAACTGAAGCTTTCTTT

D gene: NA
J gene: TRBJ2-1
V gene: TRBV18
clone size: many
CDR3 protein: CASSRQGGSYNEQFF
CDR3 DNA: TGTGCCAGCTCACGCCAGGGGGGCTCCTACAATGAGCAGTTCTTC

D gene: NA
J gene: TRBJ2-3
V gene: TRBV7-2
clone size: many
CDR3 protein: CASFEANRPSTDTQYF
CDR3 DNA: TGTGCCAGCTTCGAGGCAAACCGTCCTAGCACAGATACGCAGTATTTT

D gene: TRBD1
J gene: TRBJ1-1
V gene: TRBV5-1
clone size: many
CDR3 protein: CASSLLQGTNTEAFF
CDR3 DNA: TGCGCCAGCAGCTTATTACAGGGGACGAACACTGAAGCTTTCTTT

D gene: NA
J gene: TRBJ2-6
V gene: TRBV7-9
clone size: many
CDR3 protein: CASKKAGANVLTF
CDR3 DNA: TGTGCCAGCAAAAAGGCGGGGGCCAACGTCCTGACTTTC

D gene: NA
J gene: TRBJ1-5
V gene: TRBV12-3/TRBV12-4
clone size: many
CDR3 protein: CASIQLYSNQPQHF
CDR3 DNA: TGTGCCAGTATACAGCTTTATAGCAATCAGCCCCAGCATTTT

D gene: TRBD1
J gene: TRBJ2-7
V gene: TRBV2
clone size: many
CDR3 protein: CASSQTGQLAYEQYF
CDR3 DNA: TGTGCCAGCAGCCAAACGGGACAGCTTGCCTACGAGCAGTACTTC